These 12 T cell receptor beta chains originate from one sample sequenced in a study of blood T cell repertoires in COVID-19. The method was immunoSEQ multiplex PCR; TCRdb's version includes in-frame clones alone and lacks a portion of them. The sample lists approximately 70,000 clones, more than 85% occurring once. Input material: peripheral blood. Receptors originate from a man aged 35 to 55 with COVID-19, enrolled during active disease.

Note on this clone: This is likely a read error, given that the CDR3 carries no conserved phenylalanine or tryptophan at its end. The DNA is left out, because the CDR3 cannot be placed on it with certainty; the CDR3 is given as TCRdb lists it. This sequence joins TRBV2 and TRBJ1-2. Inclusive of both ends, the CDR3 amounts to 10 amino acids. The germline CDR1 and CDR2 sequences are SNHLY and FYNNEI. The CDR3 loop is CATPTGETLG.

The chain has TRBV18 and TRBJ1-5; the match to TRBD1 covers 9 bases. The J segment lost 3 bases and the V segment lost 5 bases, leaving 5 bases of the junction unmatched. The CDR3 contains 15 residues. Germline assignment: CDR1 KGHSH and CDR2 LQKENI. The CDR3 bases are TGTGCCAGCTCAACCAGACAGGGGGTCAATCAGCCCCAGCATTTT. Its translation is CASSTRQGVNQPQHF.

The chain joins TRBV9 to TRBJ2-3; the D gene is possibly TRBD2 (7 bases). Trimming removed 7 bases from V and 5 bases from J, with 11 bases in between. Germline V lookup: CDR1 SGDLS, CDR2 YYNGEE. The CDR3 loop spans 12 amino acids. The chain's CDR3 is CASGGAGDTQYF. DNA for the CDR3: TGTGCCAGCGGGGGGGCTGGAGATACGCAGTATTTT. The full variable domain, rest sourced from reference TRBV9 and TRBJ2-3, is DSGVTQTPKHLITATGQRVTLRCSPRSGDLSVYWYQQSLDQGLQFLIQYYNGEERAKGNILERFSAQQFPDLHSELNLSSLELGDSALYFCASGGAGDTQYFGPGTRLTVL.

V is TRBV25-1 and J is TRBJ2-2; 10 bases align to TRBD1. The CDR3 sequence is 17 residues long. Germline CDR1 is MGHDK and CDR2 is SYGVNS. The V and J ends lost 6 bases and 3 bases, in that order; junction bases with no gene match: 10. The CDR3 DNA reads TGTGCCAGCAGGCCCGGGACAGGGGCCCGGGACACCGGGGAGCTGTTTTTT. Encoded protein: CASRPGTGARDTGELFF.

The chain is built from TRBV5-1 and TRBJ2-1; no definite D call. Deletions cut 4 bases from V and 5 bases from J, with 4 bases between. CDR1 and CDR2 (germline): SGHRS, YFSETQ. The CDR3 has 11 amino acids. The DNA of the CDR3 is TGCGCCAGCAGCCAAAACAATGAGCAGTTCTTC. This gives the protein CASSQNNEQFF.

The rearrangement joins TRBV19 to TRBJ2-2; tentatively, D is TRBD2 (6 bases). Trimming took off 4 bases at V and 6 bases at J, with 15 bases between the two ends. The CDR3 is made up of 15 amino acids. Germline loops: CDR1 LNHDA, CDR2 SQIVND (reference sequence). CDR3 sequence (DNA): TGTGCCAGTAGTAGTTCCCCGGGGGTCTCCGGGGAGCTGTTTTTT. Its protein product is CASSSSPGVSGELFF.

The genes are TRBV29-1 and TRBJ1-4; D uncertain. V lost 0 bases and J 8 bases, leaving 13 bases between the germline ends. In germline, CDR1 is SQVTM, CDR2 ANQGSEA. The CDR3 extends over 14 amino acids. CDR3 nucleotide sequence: TGCAGCGTTGAAGAGGCAGGTAGTGAGGAAAAACTGTTTTTT. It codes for CSVEEAGSEEKLFF.

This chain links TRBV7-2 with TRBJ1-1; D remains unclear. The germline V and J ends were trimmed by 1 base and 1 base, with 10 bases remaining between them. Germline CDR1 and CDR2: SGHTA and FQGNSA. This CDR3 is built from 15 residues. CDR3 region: CASSLVPRSNTEAFF. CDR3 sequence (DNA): TGTGCCAGCAGCTTAGTTCCACGGTCGAACACTGAAGCTTTCTTT.

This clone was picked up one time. CDR3 DNA: TGTGCCAGCAGTGAACGGGGGGTCTCCTACAATGAGCAGTTCTTC. Protein: CASSERGVSYNEQFF. The chain carries TRBV6-1 and TRBJ2-1; 7 positions match TRBD2. The CDR3 has 15 residues. Trimming cost V 2 bases and J 0 bases; bases outside gene matches: 1. Germline V gene lookup returns CDR1 MNHNS and CDR2 SASEGT.

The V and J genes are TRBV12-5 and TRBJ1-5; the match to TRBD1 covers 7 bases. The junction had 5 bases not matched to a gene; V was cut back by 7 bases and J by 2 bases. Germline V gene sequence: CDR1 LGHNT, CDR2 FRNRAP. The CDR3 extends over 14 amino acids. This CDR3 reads CASASTGGNQPQHF. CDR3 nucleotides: TGTGCTAGTGCCTCAACAGGGGGCAATCAGCCCCAGCATTTT.

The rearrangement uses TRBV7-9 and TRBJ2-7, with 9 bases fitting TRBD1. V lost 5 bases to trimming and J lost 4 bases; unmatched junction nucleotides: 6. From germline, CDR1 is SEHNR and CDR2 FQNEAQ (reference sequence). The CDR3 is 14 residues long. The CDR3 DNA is TGTGCCAGCAGCACCGGACAGGGGAATTACGAGCAGTACTTC. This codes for CASSTGQGNYEQYF. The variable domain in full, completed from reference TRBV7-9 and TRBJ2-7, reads DTGVSQNPRHKITKRGQNVTFRCDPISEHNRLYWYRQTLGQGPEFLTYFQNEAQLEKSRLLSDRFSAERPKGSFSTLEIQRTEQGDSAMYLCASSTGQGNYEQYFGPGTRLTVT.

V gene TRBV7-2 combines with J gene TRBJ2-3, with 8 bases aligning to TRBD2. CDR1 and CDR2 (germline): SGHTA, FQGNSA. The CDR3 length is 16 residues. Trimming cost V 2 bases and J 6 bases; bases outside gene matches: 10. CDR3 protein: CASSLNHGGAWDTQYF. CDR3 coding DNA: TGTGCCAGCAGCTTAAATCACGGGGGGGCCTGGGATACGCAGTATTTT.